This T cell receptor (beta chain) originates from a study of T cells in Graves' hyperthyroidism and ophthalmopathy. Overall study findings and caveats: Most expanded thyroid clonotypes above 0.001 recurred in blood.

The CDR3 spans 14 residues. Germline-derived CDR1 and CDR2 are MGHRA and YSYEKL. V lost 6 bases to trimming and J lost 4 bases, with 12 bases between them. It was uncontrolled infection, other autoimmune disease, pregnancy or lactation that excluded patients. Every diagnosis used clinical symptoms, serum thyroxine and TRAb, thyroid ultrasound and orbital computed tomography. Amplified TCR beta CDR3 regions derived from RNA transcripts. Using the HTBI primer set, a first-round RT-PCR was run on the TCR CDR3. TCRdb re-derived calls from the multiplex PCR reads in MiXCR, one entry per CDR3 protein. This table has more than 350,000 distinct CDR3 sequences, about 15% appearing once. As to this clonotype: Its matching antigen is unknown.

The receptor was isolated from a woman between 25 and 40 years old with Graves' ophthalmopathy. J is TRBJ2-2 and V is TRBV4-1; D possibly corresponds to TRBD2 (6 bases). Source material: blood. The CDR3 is CASSAGPVTGELFF. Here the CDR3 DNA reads TGCGCCAGCAGTGCGGGACCGGTCACCGGGGAGCTGTTTTTT.